This T cell receptor (beta chain) is from a study of cytomegalovirus exposure and HLA in healthy donors. 60 Vbeta and 13 Jbeta primers were used in PCR. Assay used: immunoSEQ multiplex PCR; TCRdb lists only in-frame clones, some missing. Of under 300,000 clones listed, 80% to 90% are singletons. The CDR3 consists of 16 residues. V was pared by 1 base and J by 4 bases, with 8 bases of the junction left unmatched. Germline assignment: CDR1 SGHTA and CDR2 FQGNSA. While unrecorded immune exposures were likely, the donors were nominally healthy when sampled. This receptor was obtained from a middle-aged woman in good health and CMV-seropositive. The V gene is TRBV7-2, the J gene TRBJ1-1; TRBD1 matches at 8 bases. Sequencing was carried out using PBMCs. The DNA of the CDR3 is TGTGCCAGCAGCTTAGATCGGGCAGGGGGCCCCACTGAAGCTTTCTTT. Its protein is CASSLDRAGGPTEAFF.